A selection of T cell receptor beta chains follows, all from one sample in a study of metastatic and nonmetastatic thyroid tumors. TCRdb re-clonotyped the PCR reads via MiXCR. This sample has tens of thousands of clones, with roughly 11% found just once. Sequencing input: blood. The receptor set was obtained from a female donor with papillary thyroid cancer or a benign thyroid nodule (not recorded which). Some clones in this sample may be carry-over from other donors' samples. The CDR3 runs from the conserved cysteine through the conserved F or W. D genes are given only for firm matches. A row's size may be missing; if present it is once, few, many or a size class.

D gene	clone size	J gene	V gene	CDR3 DNA	CDR3 protein
TRBD1	many	TRBJ1-6	TRBV20-1	TGCAGTGCAATGGACAGGGAATATAATTCACCCCTCCACTTT	CSAMDREYNSPLHF
TRBD2	many	TRBJ2-1	TRBV20-1	TGCAGTGCTAGACTAGCGGGAGGGAATGAGCAGTTCTTC	CSARLAGGNEQFF
NA	medium-sized	TRBJ2-7	TRBV6-2/TRBV6-3	TGTGCCAGCAGCACACCGAATTCCTACGAGCAGTACTTC	CASSTPNSYEQYF
TRBD1	NA	TRBJ1-2	TRBV6-1	TGTGCCAGCAGCCGAACAGGGGCGAACTATGGCTACACCTTC	CASSRTGANYGYTF
TRBD1	NA	TRBJ2-6	TRBV7-6	TGTGCCAGCAGCTCAGGACAGGGGGCTTCCCACGTCCTGACTTTC	CASSSGQGASHVLTF
NA	few	TRBJ2-2	TRBV19	TGTGCCAGTAGTATCACGGGAGCCGGGGAGCTGTTTTTT	CASSITGAGELFF
NA	NA	TRBJ2-1	TRBV12-3/TRBV12-4	TGTGAAAGCAGACCAAACAGGTTTAACAATGAGCAGTTCTTC	CESRPNRFNNEQFF
NA	many	TRBJ1-2	TRBV28	TGTGCCAGCAGTCCCTATCGGAGGGCTACGGATGGCTACACCTTC	CASSPYRRATDGYTF
NA	many	TRBJ2-7	TRBV5-1	TGCGCCAGCAGCTTGGACAGGGAGGCCTACGAGCAGTACTTC	CASSLDREAYEQYF
TRBD1	many	TRBJ1-4	TRBV11-2	TGTGCCAGCAGCCAACCATCAGGGGGCGACGAAAAACTGTTTTTT	CASSQPSGGDEKLFF
TRBD2	many	TRBJ2-1	TRBV28	TGTGCCAGCAGTCCAACTAGCGGGGACTCCTACAATGAGCAGTTCTTC	CASSPTSGDSYNEQFF
TRBD1	many	TRBJ2-5	TRBV5-6	TGTGCCAGCAGCAGGACAGGGGAGGAGACCCAGTACTTC	CASSRTGEETQYF
NA	many	TRBJ2-1	TRBV7-6	TGTGCCAGCAGCTTAGACCCAGGCTCCTACAATGAGCAGTTCTTC	CASSLDPGSYNEQFF
NA	many	TRBJ1-5	TRBV6-5	TGTGCCAGCAGTTACTCGGAAATCCAGCCCCAGCATTTT	CASSYSEIQPQHF
NA	many	TRBJ1-1	TRBV6-1	TGTGCCAGCAGTGTATTCCTCGGGGGGCGTAACACTGAAGCTTTCTTT	CASSVFLGGRNTEAFF
TRBD2	many	TRBJ2-1	TRBV11-2	TGTGCCAGCAGCCTTAGGAGGGCTCTAGCGGGGGTTCTGATTGAGCAGTTCTTC	CASSLRRALAGVLIEQFF
NA	many	TRBJ2-7	TRBV3-1	TGTGCCAGCAGCCAAGATGGGCCGGGGACGGGCGAGCAGTACTTC	CASSQDGPGTGEQYF
NA	many	TRBJ2-7	TRBV10-2	TGCGCCAGCAGTGAGATTTGGGACGAGCAGTACTTC	CASSEIWDEQYF
NA	many	TRBJ1-1	TRBV3-1	TGTGCCAGCAGCCAAGTTGGTATTCGGGGGATTAACACTGAAGCTTTCTTT	CASSQVGIRGINTEAFF
NA	many	TRBJ2-7	TRBV20-1	TGCAGTGCTAGAGATCAAGAGCCTGGGGTATCCGAGCAGTACTTC	CSARDQEPGVSEQYF
NA	NA	TRBJ2-3	TRBV10-1	TGCGCCAGCAGTGCCCCTACGGCGAACACAGATACGCAGTATTTT	CASSAPTANTDTQYF
NA	medium-sized	TRBJ1-2	TRBV6-1	TGTGCCAGCCTGGGACCGAACTATGGCTACACCTTC	CASLGPNYGYTF
TRBD2	NA	TRBJ2-3	TRBV20-1	TGCAGTGCTCAACGACTTCTGGGACTAGCGGGAGGGAACACAGATACGCAGTATTTT	CSAQRLLGLAGGNTDTQYF
TRBD1	many	TRBJ2-3	TRBV9	TGTGCCAGCACAGGGGGCGCGGCAGATACGCAGTATTTT	CASTGGAADTQYF
NA	many	TRBJ2-7	TRBV4-1	TGCGCCAGCAGCCAAGACGGGCGTTTTTCCTACGAGCAGTACTTC	CASSQDGRFSYEQYF
NA	many	TRBJ1-1	TRBV15	TGTGCCACCCGGGGAGAGGGCCGCTCTGAAGCTTTCTTT	CATRGEGRSEAFF
TRBD1	medium-sized	TRBJ2-7	TRBV6-1	TGTGCCAGCAGCCAGGACAGGGGCTCGAACGAGCAGTACTTC	CASSQDRGSNEQYF
NA	many	TRBJ2-3	TRBV2	TGTGCCAGCTCAGACCTCGGGACTTACACAGATACGCAGTATTTT	CASSDLGTYTDTQYF
TRBD1	many	TRBJ2-7	TRBV11-1	TGTGCCAGCAGCTCAAAGGTGGGGGACAGGTCTAGCTCCTACGAGCAGTACTTC	CASSSKVGDRSSSYEQYF
NA	NA	TRBJ1-6	TRBV6-1	TGTGCCATTAGTCTCAACCATAATTCACCCCTCCACTTT	CAISLNHNSPLHF
NA	medium-sized	TRBJ2-1	TRBV27	TGTGCCAGCAGTTCAAAACGGGTTCCCCGGGATGAGCAGTTCTTC	CASSSKRVPRDEQFF
TRBD2	many	TRBJ2-1	TRBV15	TGTGCCACCAGCAGGGCGGCGGGTCTAGCGGGAGGGCCCAATGAGCAGTTCTTC	CATSRAAGLAGGPNEQFF
TRBD1	many	TRBJ2-7	TRBV20-1	TGCAGTGCTAGAGATCTCGGGACAGCGCGTTCCTACGAGCAGTACTTC	CSARDLGTARSYEQYF
NA	many	TRBJ1-4	TRBV6-1	TGTGCCAGCAGCGACGGGTGGGGGGCTGAAAAACTGTTTTTT	CASSDGWGAEKLFF
NA	many	TRBJ1-1	TRBV6-1	TGTGCCAGCAGGGCCGGACAGAAGAACACTGAAGCTTTCTTT	CASRAGQKNTEAFF
NA	many	TRBJ1-5	TRBV27	TGTGCCAGCAGTTTTTTCAGGGAACAGCCCCAGCATTTT	CASSFFREQPQHF
NA	many	TRBJ1-5	TRBV5-8	TGTGCCAGCAGCTTCGGGAGTGGGAGGGGTAGAGCCCAGCATTTT	CASSFGSGRGRAQHF
NA	NA	TRBJ1-1	TRBV28	TGTGCCAGCAGTATCCAGGCCAGGCCTGAAGCTTTCTTT	CASSIQARPEAFF
NA	few	TRBJ2-5	TRBV6-1	TGTGCCATCAGTGTCAGCGGTGAGGAGACCCAGTACTTC	CAISVSGEETQYF
NA	many	TRBJ2-1	TRBV29-1	TGCAGCGTTGAAGGGGGGACGAACAATGAGCAGTTCTTC	CSVEGGTNNEQFF
TRBD2	medium-sized	TRBJ2-7	TRBV28	TGTGCCAGCAGGATAACTAGCGGAGTCCCCTACGAGCAGTACTTC	CASRITSGVPYEQYF
TRBD1	NA	TRBJ1-1	TRBV10-3	TGTGCCATCAGTGGCACAGGGGGAGCTTTCTTT	CAISGTGGAFF
TRBD1	many	TRBJ1-2	TRBV6-1	TGTGCCAGCAGCGGACAGGGAAGGGCCGCTAACTATGGCTACACCTTC	CASSGQGRAANYGYTF
TRBD2	NA	TRBJ2-3	TRBV10-3	TGTGCCATCAGTGAGTCCATACACCACCGGGAGGTGGATACGCAGTATTTT	CAISESIHHREVDTQYF
NA	many	TRBJ1-4	TRBV20-1	TGCAGTGCTAGAGATGGGCAGGGAGGAGAAAAACTGTTTTTT	CSARDGQGGEKLFF
TRBD1	many	TRBJ2-7	TRBV20-1	TGCAGTGCTAGGACAGGGAGCTCCTACGAGCAGTACTTC	CSARTGSSYEQYF
NA	NA	TRBJ2-2	TRBV25-1	TGTGCCAGCAGAATGGGGAGAACGGACACCGGGGAGCTGTTTTTT	CASRMGRTDTGELFF
NA	many	TRBJ2-5	TRBV11-2	TGTGCCAGCAGGGATGGGGGTCTGGAGACCCAGTACTTC	CASRDGGLETQYF
NA	many	TRBJ2-7	TRBV5-4	TGTGCCAGCAGCGGGGGTAAAGAATTAGGGCAGTACTTC	CASSGGKELGQYF
NA	many	TRBJ2-3	TRBV24-1	TGTGCCACCAGTGACGCGGACAGAGGGGATTGGAATACGCAGTATTTT	CATSDADRGDWNTQYF
TRBD1	many	TRBJ1-2	TRBV7-8	TGTGCCAGCAGCCCGCGGACAGGGTCTGCTAACTATGGCTACACCTTC	CASSPRTGSANYGYTF
NA	NA	TRBJ2-2	TRBV6-1	TGTGCCAGCAGTGAACAGGTCGACACCGGGGAGCTGTTTTTT	CASSEQVDTGELFF